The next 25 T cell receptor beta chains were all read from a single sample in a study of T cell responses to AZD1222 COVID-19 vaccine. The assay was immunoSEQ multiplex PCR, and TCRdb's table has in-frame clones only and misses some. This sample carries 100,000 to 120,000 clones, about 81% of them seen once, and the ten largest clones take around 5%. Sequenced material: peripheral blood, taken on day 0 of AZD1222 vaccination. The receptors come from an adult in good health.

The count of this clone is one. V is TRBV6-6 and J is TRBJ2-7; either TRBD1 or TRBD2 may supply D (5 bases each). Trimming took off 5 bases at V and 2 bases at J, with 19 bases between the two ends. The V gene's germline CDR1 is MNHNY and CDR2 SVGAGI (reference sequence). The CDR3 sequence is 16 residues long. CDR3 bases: TGTGCCAGCAGTCGCTCCTCCGGGACGTCTCCCTACGAGCAGTACTTC. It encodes CASSRSSGTSPYEQYF.

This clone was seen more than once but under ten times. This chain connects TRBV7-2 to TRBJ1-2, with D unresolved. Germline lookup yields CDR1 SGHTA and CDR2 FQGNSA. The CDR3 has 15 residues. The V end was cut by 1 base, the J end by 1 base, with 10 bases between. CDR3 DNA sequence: TGTGCCAGCAGCTTAGTCGGCCAGCGTAACTATGGCTACACCTTC. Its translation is CASSLVGQRNYGYTF.

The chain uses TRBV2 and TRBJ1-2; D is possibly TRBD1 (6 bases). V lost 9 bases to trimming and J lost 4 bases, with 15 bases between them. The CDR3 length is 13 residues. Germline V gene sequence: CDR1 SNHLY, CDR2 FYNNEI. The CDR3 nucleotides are TGTGCCAGTTTACAGGGAGTCGGCTATGGCTACACCTTC. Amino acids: CASLQGVGYGYTF.

DNA for the CDR3: TGTGCCAGTAGTATGGGTGGGACAGGGGCCTACGAGCAGTACTTC. It translates to CASSMGGTGAYEQYF. This chain uses TRBV19 with TRBJ2-7, with TRBD1 matching 10 bases. The CDR3 spans 15 residues. Trimming took 3 bases from V and 2 from J; bases not matched to a gene: 4. CDR1 is LNHDA and CDR2 is SQIVND in the germline V gene (reference sequence).

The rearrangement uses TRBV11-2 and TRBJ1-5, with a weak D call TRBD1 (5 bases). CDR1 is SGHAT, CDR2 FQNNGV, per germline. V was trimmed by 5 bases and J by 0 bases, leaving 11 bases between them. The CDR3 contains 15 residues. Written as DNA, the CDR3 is TGTGCCAGCAGCCCCGGGAGGGGTAGCAATCAGCCCCAGCATTTT. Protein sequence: CASSPGRGSNQPQHF.

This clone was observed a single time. CDR3 residues: CASSRRGGENTIYF. The CDR3 region has the DNA TGTGCCAGCAGCCGGAGAGGGGGCGAAAACACCATATATTTT. The chain uses TRBV3-1 (or the pseudogene TRBV3-2) and TRBJ1-3, with 7 bases lining up with TRBD1. The CDR3 totals 14 residues. The J segment lost 6 bases and the V segment lost 4 bases, leaving 6 bases of the junction unmatched. Germline CDR1 LGHDT, CDR2 YNNKEL (reference sequence).

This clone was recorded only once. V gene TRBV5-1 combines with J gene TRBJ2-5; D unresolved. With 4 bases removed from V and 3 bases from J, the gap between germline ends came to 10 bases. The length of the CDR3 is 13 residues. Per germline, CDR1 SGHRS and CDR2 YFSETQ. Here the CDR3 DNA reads TGCGCCAGCAGCCCCGCCGCCGAAGAGACCCAGTACTTC. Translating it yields CASSPAAEETQYF.

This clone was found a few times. The CDR3 coding sequence is TGTGCCATAAACCGGGACCTAAATCAGCCCCAGCATTTT. Protein product: CAINRDLNQPQHF. The chain couples TRBV10-3 to TRBJ1-5, with D possibly being TRBD1 (5 bases). V was shortened by 9 bases and J by 4 bases, with 13 bases between the two germline ends. Germline values: CDR1 ENHRY, CDR2 SYGVKD. The CDR3 has 13 residues.

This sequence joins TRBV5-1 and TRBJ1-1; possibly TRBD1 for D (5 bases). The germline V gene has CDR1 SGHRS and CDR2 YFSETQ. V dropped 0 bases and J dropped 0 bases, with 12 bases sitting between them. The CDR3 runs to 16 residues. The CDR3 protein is CASSLEVGGVNTEAFF. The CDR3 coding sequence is TGCGCCAGCAGCTTGGAAGTGGGGGGTGTGAACACTGAAGCTTTCTTT.

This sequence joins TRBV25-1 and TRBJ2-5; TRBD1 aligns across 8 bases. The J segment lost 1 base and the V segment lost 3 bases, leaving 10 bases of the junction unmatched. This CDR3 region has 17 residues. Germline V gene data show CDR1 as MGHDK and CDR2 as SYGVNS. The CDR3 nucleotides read TGTGCCAGCAGTGACCTACAGGGGGGTTTTCTCCAAGAGACCCAGTACTTC. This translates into CASSDLQGGFLQETQYF.

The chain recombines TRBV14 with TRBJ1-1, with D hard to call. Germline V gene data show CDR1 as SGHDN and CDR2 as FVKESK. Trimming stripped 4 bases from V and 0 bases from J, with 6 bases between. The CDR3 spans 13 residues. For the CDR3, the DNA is TGTGCCAGCAGCCGAAGCCTGAACACTGAAGCTTTCTTT. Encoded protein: CASSRSLNTEAFF.

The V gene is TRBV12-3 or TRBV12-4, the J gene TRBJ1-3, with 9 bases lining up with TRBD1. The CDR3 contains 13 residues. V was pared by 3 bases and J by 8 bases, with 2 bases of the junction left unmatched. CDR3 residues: CASSLDRGYTIYF. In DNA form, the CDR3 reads TGTGCCAGCAGTTTGGACAGGGGTTACACCATATATTTT.

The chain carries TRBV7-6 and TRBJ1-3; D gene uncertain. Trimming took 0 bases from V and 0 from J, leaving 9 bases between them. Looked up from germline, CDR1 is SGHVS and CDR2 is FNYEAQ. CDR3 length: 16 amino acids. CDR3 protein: CASSLAQPSSGNTIYF. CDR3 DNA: TGTGCCAGCAGCTTAGCCCAGCCGAGCTCTGGAAACACCATATATTTT.

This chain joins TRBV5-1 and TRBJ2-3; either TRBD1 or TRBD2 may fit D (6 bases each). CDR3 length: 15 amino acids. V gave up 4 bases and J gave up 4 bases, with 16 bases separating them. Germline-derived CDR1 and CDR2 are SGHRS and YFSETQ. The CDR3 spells CASSQMNREADTQYF. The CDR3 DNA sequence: TGCGCCAGCAGCCAGATGAACAGGGAGGCAGATACGCAGTATTTT.

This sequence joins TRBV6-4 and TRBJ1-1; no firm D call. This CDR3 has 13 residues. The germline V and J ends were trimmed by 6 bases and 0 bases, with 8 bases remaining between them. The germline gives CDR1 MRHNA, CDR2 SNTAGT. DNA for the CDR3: TGTGCCAGCAGGCTACAAGTGAACACTGAAGCTTTCTTT. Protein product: CASRLQVNTEAFF.

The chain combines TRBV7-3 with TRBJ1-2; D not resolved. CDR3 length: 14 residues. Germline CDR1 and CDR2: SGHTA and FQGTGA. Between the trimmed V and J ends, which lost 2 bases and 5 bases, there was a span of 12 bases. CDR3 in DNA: TGTGCCAGCAGCTTATTACCTGGCTCATATGGCTACACCTTC. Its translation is CASSLLPGSYGYTF.

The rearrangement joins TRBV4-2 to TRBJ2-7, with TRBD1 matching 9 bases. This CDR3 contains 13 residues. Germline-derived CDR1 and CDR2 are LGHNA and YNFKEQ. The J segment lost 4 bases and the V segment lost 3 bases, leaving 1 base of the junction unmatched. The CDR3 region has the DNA TGTGCCAGCAGCCACGGACAGGGGTACGAGCAGTACTTC. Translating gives CASSHGQGYEQYF.

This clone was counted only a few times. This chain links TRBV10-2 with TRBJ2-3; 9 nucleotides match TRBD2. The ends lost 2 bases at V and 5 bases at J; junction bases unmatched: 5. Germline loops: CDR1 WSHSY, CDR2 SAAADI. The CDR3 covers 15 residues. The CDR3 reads CASSERRGGKDTQYF. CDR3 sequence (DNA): TGCGCCAGCAGTGAGAGGCGGGGGGGCAAAGATACGCAGTATTTT.

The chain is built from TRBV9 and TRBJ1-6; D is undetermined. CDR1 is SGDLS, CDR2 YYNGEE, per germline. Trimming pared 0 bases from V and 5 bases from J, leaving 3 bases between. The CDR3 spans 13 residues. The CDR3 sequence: CASSVGNNSPLHF. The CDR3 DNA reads TGTGCCAGCAGCGTAGGTAATAATTCACCCCTCCACTTT. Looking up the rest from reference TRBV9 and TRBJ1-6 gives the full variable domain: DSGVTQTPKHLITATGQRVTLRCSPRSGDLSVYWYQQSLDQGLQFLIQYYNGEERAKGNILERFSAQQFPDLHSELNLSSLELGDSALYFCASSVGNNSPLHFGNGTRLTVT.

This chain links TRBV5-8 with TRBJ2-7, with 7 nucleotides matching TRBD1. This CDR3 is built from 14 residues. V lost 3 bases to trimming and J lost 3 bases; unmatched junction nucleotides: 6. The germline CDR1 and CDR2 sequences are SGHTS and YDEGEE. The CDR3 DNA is TGTGCCAGCAGCTCTCCGGGACAGTTCTACGAGCAGTACTTC. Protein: CASSSPGQFYEQYF.

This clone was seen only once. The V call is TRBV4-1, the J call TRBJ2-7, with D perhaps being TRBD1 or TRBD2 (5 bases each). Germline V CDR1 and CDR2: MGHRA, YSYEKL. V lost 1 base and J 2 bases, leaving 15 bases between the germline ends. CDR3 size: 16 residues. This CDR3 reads CASSQVSGTDAYEQYF. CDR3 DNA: TGCGCCAGCAGCCAAGTATCCGGGACGGACGCCTACGAGCAGTACTTC.

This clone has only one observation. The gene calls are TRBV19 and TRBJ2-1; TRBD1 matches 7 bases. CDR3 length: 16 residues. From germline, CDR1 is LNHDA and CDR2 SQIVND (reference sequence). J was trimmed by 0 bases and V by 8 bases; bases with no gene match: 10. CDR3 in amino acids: CASCPTRGSSYNEQFF. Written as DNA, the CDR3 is TGTGCCAGTTGCCCCACCAGGGGGTCCTCCTACAATGAGCAGTTCTTC. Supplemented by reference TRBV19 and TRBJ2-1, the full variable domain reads DGGITQSPKYLFRKEGQNVTLSCEQNLNHDAMYWYRQDPGQGLRLIYYSQIVNDFQKGDIAEGYSVSREKKESFPLTVTSAQKNPTAFYLCASCPTRGSSYNEQFFGPGTRLTVL.

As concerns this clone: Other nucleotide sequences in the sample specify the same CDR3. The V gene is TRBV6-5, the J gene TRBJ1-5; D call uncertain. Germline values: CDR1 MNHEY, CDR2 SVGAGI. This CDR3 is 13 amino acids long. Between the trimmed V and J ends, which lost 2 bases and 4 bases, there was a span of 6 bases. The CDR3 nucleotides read TGTGCCAGCAGTTACGGGCGGAATCAGCCCCAGCATTTT. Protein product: CASSYGRNQPQHF.

Written as DNA, the CDR3 is TGTGCCAGCAGCTTAGCTAGGGAGGTCCAAGCTTTCTTT. This translates into CASSLAREVQAFF. The chain uses TRBV7-2 and TRBJ1-1, with unresolved D. Trimming removed 0 bases at V and 9 bases at J, with 11 bases between. Germline-derived CDR1 and CDR2 are SGHTA and FQGNSA. The CDR3 is 13 residues long.

The DNA of the CDR3 is TGTGCCAGCAGCATGTCATCTGGGGTTGGCTACACCTTC. Its protein product is CASSMSSGVGYTF. The chain employs TRBV12-3 or TRBV12-4 and TRBJ1-2; no firm D call. Between the trimmed V and J ends, which lost 6 bases and 7 bases, there was a span of 15 bases. The CDR3 covers 13 residues.